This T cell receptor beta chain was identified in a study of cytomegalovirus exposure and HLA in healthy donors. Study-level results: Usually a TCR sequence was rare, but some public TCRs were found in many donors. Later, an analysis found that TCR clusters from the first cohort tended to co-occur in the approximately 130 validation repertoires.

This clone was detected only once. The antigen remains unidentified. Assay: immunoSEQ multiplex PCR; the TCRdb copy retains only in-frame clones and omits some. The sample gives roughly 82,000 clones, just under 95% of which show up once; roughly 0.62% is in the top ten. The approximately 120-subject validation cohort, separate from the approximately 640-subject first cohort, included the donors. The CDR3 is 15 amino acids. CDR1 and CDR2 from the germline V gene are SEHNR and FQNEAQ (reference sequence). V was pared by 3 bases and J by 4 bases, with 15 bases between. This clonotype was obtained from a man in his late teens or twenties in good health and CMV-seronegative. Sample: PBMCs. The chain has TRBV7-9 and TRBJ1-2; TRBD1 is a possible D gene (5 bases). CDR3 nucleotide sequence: TGTGCCAGCAGCTTCGTAGGGGTAGGCTTCTATGGCTACACCTTC. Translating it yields CASSFVGVGFYGYTF.